Sequencing of this TCR delta chain was carried out in a study of γδ T cells in repeated Plasmodium falciparum infection. Study-wide background: The natural-infection arm compared Malian children under seasonal malaria with matched Australian children. Study-wide points: The Malian cohort came from a small rural village of predominantly one ethnic group.

This clone appeared many times. As yet, its antigen is unknown. The same CDR3 is also encoded by other DNA sequences in this sample. Sequencing covered both gamma and delta TCR chains per sample. TCRdb used CATT to re-call clones from the multiplex PCR reads. The data contain approximately 90,000 delta-chain clones, less than 1% of them singletons. The receptor comes from a pool of human donors (malaria-infected and uninfected, not separated). What was sequenced was gamma-delta T cells from blood.

CDR3 residues: CALVFGPLGDISKLIF. CDR3 nucleotides: TGTGCTCTTGTGTTCGGCCCCCTGGGGGATATCTCTAAACTCATCTTT. The rearrangement links TRDV1 to TRDJ1; the match to TRDD3 covers 10 bases. The V gene end was trimmed by 7 bases and the J gene end by 7 bases; junction bases not matched to a gene: 15. The CDR3 is made up of 16 amino acids. In germline, CDR1 is TSWWSYY, CDR2 QGS.